This TCR beta chain was sequenced during a study of prognosis after radiotherapy for stage I lung cancer. For the study at large: Stage I lung tumors that were newly diagnosed and primary were found in about 14 patients, while a few patients had oligometastatic NSCLC after surgical resection of the primary tumor. Operability status for all non-small cell lung cancer patients was recorded as medically inoperable. A biologically effective dose of at least 100 Gy came via 3-5 SBRT fractions. Study-level results: Patients developing distant metastases showed lower Shannon entropy after stereotactic body radiation therapy.

The TCR beta CDR3 region was amplified from genomic DNA, with two rounds of multiplex PCR being used for the amplification. First-round PCR, the initial amplification, used primers specific to each TRBV and TRBJ gene. TCRdb passed the multiplex PCR reads through MiXCR, listing each CDR3 protein once. Of tens of thousands of distinct CDR3 sequences in the sample, about 41% were seen once. About this clonotype itself: What it recognizes is unknown. The CDR3 end shows no conserved phenylalanine or tryptophan, and so a read error is likely.

The length of the CDR3 is 13 residues. CDR1 and CDR2 from the germline V gene are LNHDA and SQIVND (reference sequence). The J gene is TRBJ1-5, the V gene TRBV19, with D unclear. The sample consisted of PBMCs, taken before or after stereotactic body radiation therapy (not recorded which). This TCR derives from a donor of 50 years or more with non-small cell lung cancer. The CDR3 DNA is TGCGCCAGTAGTATTGGGCAGCTCCAGCCCCAGCATTCT. Its protein is CASSIGQLQPQHS.